These T cell receptor beta chains were read from a single sample in a study of cytomegalovirus exposure and HLA in healthy donors. Repertoires were generated with immunoSEQ multiplex PCR, while TCRdb's copy carries only in-frame clones and drops some. The sample consists of over 120,000 clones, approximately 78% of them appearing once. What was sequenced was PBMCs. These receptors were taken from a female donor in good health and CMV-seronegative. Each CDR3 is given with its conserved first and last residue. Only part of the rows carry a size: once, few, many, or a class if the clone is expanded.

abundance	v_gene	j_gene	CDR3aa
NA	TRBV2	TRBJ1-2	CASVDRLEGYTF
NA	TRBV7-2	TRBJ2-2	CASSLDGAGGVTGELFF
NA	TRBV16	TRBJ2-7	CASRQGGLAGSSYEQYF
few	TRBV5-8	TRBJ1-1	CASSLGRGGTF
NA	TRBV28	TRBJ2-1	CASSPTGFNYNEQFF
NA	TRBV28	TRBJ2-7	CASSSWGQGTYEQYF
NA	TRBV5-4	TRBJ1-1	CASSWAGTGPTEAFF
NA	TRBV14	TRBJ2-5	CASSQGQTLRETQYF
NA	TRBV11-1	TRBJ1-1	CASSSEGWPNTEAFF
NA	TRBV28	TRBJ1-5	CASRDEGGTGGKNQPQHF
NA	TRBV27	TRBJ2-7	CASSRGGLNEQYF
NA	TRBV6-4	TRBJ2-6	CASSRGRGEGANVLTF
medium-sized	TRBV6-4	TRBJ1-5	CASSETGSSQPQHF
NA	TRBV5-1	TRBJ2-6	CASGPGQGAYGANVLTF
NA	TRBV9	TRBJ2-7	CASSVAPDRDHEQYF
few	TRBV10-3	TRBJ2-5	CAISESIGAGVETQYF
NA	TRBV5-6	TRBJ2-7	CASSLVAGNSYEQYF
NA	TRBV2	TRBJ2-3	CASSGTGPTDTQYF
NA	TRBV18	TRBJ1-3	CASSLGRTGASGNTIYF
NA	TRBV6-6	TRBJ1-2	CASSYPWLRESYGYTF
NA	TRBV2	TRBJ1-4	CASSEPQGVGEKLFF
NA	TRBV2	TRBJ2-3	CASSEAQLFSGSDTDTQYF
NA	TRBV6-1	TRBJ2-1	CASSGILAGLLNEQFF
NA	TRBV6-6	TRBJ1-2	CASSPRQGWYGYTF
once	TRBV5-1	TRBJ2-7	CASSSMPNSLISYEQYF
NA	TRBV7-9	TRBJ2-1	CSSRRTSGEQFF
NA	TRBV7-9	TRBJ2-7	CASSLEGAVYEQYF
NA	TRBV28	TRBJ2-2	CASSPHGKGRSNGELFF
NA	TRBV6-5	TRBJ2-7	CASSWDRGAGYEQYF
NA	TRBV9	TRBJ1-5	CASSVGQANQPQHF
NA	TRBV5-1	TRBJ2-7	CASSPTGGLHEQYF
once	TRBV19	TRBJ2-5	CASSIRGGVETQYF
once	TRBV6-1	TRBJ2-1	CASSGGMTSSYNEQFF
once	TRBV6-6	TRBJ1-3	CASSYDRTSGNTIYF
NA	TRBV4-2	TRBJ1-2	CASRDTGTPYGYTF
NA	TRBV2	TRBJ2-2	CASSVNRGSGELFF
NA	TRBV30	TRBJ2-6	CAWRVGRNVLTF
NA	TRBV5-6	TRBJ1-4	CASSLGQGFTNEKLFF
NA	TRBV30	TRBJ1-5	CAWTLSQGQPQHF
NA	TRBV15	NA	CATSRNVGGAYEQYF
NA	TRBV5-1	TRBJ1-6	CASSVLNNSPLHF
NA	TRBV28	TRBJ1-5	CASSLIGEINQPQHF
NA	TRBV4-1	TRBJ2-7	CASSIAGVWYEQYF
once	TRBV30	TRBJ1-2	CAWGGGGYTF
NA	TRBV2	TRBJ2-7	CASRPRTGGNDEQYF
NA	TRBV30	TRBJ1-5	CAWSTERSNQPQHF
NA	TRBV19	TRBJ1-1	CASSTSTGFDPEAFF
NA	TRBV7-9	TRBJ2-6	CASSSGQGANGANVLTF
NA	TRBV5-6	TRBJ2-2	CASSPGQGWAGELFF
NA	TRBV10-2	TRBJ2-7	CASRQGFPYEQYF
NA	TRBV2	TRBJ1-1	CASSVYGGNTEAFF
NA	TRBV5-1	TRBJ2-7	CASSFKLSPDEQYF
NA	TRBV29-1	TRBJ2-1	CSARSGGPRIYNEQFF
NA	TRBV6-1	TRBJ1-2	CASSEAFGTGGWGYTF
NA	TRBV6-5	TRBJ2-3	CASRPDRKDTQYF
NA	TRBV4-1	TRBJ2-3	CASSQEGGQASTDTQYF
NA	TRBV7-2	TRBJ1-2	CASKEIGDGYTF
NA	TRBV27	TRBJ1-1	CASRDWGTEAFF